This TCR beta chain was found in a study of T cell changes during pregnancy in multiple sclerosis. This table comes from immunoSEQ multiplex PCR, and its TCRdb copy is limited to in-frame clones, with some not included. The table has about 68,000 clones, around 90% seen once. Trimming took off 3 bases at V and 0 bases at J, with 8 bases between the two ends. The CDR3 runs to 14 residues. Germline-derived CDR1 and CDR2 are GTSNPN and SVGIG (reference sequence). This TCR was sampled from a female donor with multiple sclerosis, enrolled in a pregnancy study. The V and J genes are TRBV30 and TRBJ1-4; D call uncertain. Sample: peripheral blood, taken in the second trimester of pregnancy. Here the CDR3 reads CAWRSFATNEKLFF. DNA for the CDR3: TGTGCCTGGAGGTCGTTCGCAACTAATGAAAAACTGTTTTTT.